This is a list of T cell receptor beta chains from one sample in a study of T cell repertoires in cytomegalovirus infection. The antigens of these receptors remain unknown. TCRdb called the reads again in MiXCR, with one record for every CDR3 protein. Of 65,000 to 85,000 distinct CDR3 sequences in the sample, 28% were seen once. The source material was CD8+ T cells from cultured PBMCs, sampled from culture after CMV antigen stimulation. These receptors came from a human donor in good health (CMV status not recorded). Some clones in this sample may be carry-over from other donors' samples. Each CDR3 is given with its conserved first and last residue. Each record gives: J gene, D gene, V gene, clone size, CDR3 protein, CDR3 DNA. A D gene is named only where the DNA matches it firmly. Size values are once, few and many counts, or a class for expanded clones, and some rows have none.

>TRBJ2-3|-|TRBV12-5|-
CASGLVGQRKSTDTQYF
TGTGCTAGTGGTTTGGTAGGCCAGAGAAAAAGCACAGATACGCAGTATTTT
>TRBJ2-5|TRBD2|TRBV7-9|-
CASSQTSGGAQETQYF
TGTGCCAGCAGCCAGACTAGCGGGGGAGCTCAAGAGACCCAGTACTTC
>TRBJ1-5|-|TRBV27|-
CASSLLEGDQPQHF
TGTGCCAGCAGTTTATTGGAGGGGGATCAGCCCCAGCATTTT
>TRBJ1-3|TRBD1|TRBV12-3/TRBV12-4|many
CASSLTGGSGNTIYF
TGTGCCAGCAGTCTAACAGGGGGCTCTGGAAACACCATATATTTT
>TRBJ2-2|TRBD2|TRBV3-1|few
CASSPTIGTTNTGELFF
TGTGCCAGCAGCCCAACGATAGGGACTACTAACACCGGGGAGCTGTTTTTT
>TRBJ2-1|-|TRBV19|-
CASSIGYNEQFF
TGTGCCAGTAGTATTGGATACAATGAGCAGTTCTTC
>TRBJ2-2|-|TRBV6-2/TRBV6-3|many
CASRWTVNTGELFF
TGTGCCAGCAGATGGACAGTGAACACCGGGGAGCTGTTTTTT
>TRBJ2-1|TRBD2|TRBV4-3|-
CASSQDAGTSIEQFF
TGCGCCAGCAGCCAAGATGCCGGGACTAGTATTGAGCAGTTCTTC
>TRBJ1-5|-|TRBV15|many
CATSRVTQGSNQPQHF
TGTGCCACCAGCAGAGTAACCCAGGGTAGCAATCAGCCCCAGCATTTT
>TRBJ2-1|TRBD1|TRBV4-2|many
CASSQAGTGYEQFF
TGTGCCAGCAGCCAAGCCGGGACAGGGTACGAGCAGTTCTTC
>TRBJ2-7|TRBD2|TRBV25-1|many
CASSWEGYPREQYF
TGTGCCAGCAGTTGGGAGGGCTACCCGCGGGAGCAGTACTTC
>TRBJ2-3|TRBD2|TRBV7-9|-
CASSKPQLAGGTTDTQYF
TGTGCCAGCAGCAAACCCCAACTAGCGGGGGGGACTACAGATACGCAGTATTTT
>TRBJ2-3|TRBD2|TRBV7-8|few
CASSSRTSVADTQYF
TGTGCCAGCAGCTCACGGACTAGCGTTGCAGATACGCAGTATTTT
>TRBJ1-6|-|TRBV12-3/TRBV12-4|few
CASSLGRDGSPLHF
TGTGCCAGCAGTTTGGGCAGGGATGGCTCACCCCTCCACTTT
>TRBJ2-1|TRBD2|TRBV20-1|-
CSAVRLAGGVRNEQFF
TGCAGTGCCGTTCGTTTAGCGGGAGGGGTACGAAATGAGCAGTTCTTC
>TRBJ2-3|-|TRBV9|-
CASSSEGGGSTDTQYF
TGTGCCAGCAGCTCAGAAGGTGGCGGGAGCACAGATACGCAGTATTTT
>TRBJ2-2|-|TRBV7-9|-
CASSHGDFLNTGELFF
TGTGCCAGCAGCCACGGGGACTTCTTGAACACCGGGGAGCTGTTTTTT
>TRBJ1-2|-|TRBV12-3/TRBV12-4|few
CASSPNRSYGYTF
TGTGCCAGCAGCCCTAACAGGTCCTATGGCTACACCTTC